This T cell receptor (beta chain) emerged from a study of T cell responses to AZD1222 COVID-19 vaccine. Broader study findings: Only a handful of AZD1222 recipients, several in all, had baseline seropositivity.

The method was immunoSEQ multiplex PCR; TCRdb's version includes in-frame clones alone and lacks a portion of them. Of over 150,000 clones listed, about 94% are singletons. Analyses pooled second doses at about 4 or about 12 weeks. As concerns this clone: Its antigen is still unknown.

The V gene's germline CDR1 is MNHNS and CDR2 SASEGT. V lost 3 bases to trimming and J lost 0 bases, with 12 bases between them. The CDR3 covers 15 residues. This chain joins TRBV6-1 and TRBJ2-7, with D perhaps assigned TRBD1 or TRBD2 (5 bases each). The input for sequencing was peripheral blood, taken 28 days after the second AZD1222 dose. The receptor comes from an adult who received the AZD1222 COVID-19 vaccine. In DNA form, the CDR3 reads TGTGCCAGCAGTGACGGGACGGCGAGCTCCTACGAGCAGTACTTC. As protein: CASSDGTASSYEQYF.